The 21 T cell receptor beta chains given below trace back to one sample, sequenced in a study of blood T cell repertoires in COVID-19. Produced via immunoSEQ multiplex PCR; TCRdb's table is partial and in-frame only. This sample has about 210,000 clones, with more than 80% found just once. Sample: PBMCs or T cells enriched from blood (not recorded which). The receptors shown here come from a man aged 35-49 years who had recovered from COVID-19.

The V gene is TRBV18, the J gene TRBJ1-6; 8 bases are a match to TRBD1. CDR1 and CDR2 (germline): KGHSH, LQKENI. V gave up 4 bases and J gave up 7 bases; unmatched junction bases: 3. This CDR3 contains 14 residues. CDR3 loop: CASSQDRVNSPLHF. The CDR3 nucleotides are TGTGCCAGCTCACAGGACAGGGTCAATTCACCCCTCCACTTT.

This CDR3 reads CASSRRQAGGILSSYEQYF. The CDR3 bases are TGCGCCAGCAGCCGTCGTCAGGCAGGGGGTATCTTAAGCTCCTACGAGCAGTACTTC. The J gene is TRBJ2-7, the V gene TRBV5-1; 7 bases align to TRBD1. From germline, CDR1 is SGHRS and CDR2 YFSETQ. This CDR3 has 19 amino acids. Trimming at V came to 4 bases and at J to 0 bases, leaving 19 bases not matched to a gene.

The chain recombines TRBV7-9 with TRBJ1-3, with D perhaps matching TRBD1 (6 bases). The CDR3 is 15 residues long. Germline CDR1 and CDR2: SEHNR and FQNEAQ (reference sequence). Trimming took 5 bases from V and 0 from J, leaving 11 bases between them. DNA of the CDR3: TGTGCCAGCAGCAACAGGGAGAGCTCTGGAAACACCATATATTTT. This gives the protein CASSNRESSGNTIYF.

The rearrangement joins TRBV29-1 to TRBJ2-1, with 14 bases fitting TRBD2. V trimming: 8 bases; J trimming: 9 bases; junction bases outside the gene matches: 6. Germline lookup yields CDR1 SQVTM and CDR2 ANQGSEA. The CDR3 runs to 13 residues. The CDR3 spells CSPRGLAGGEQFF. DNA of the CDR3: TGCAGCCCTAGAGGACTAGCGGGGGGTGAGCAGTTCTTC.

The V call is TRBV6-5, the J call TRBJ1-1, with D hard to call. From germline, CDR1 is MNHEY and CDR2 SVGAGI. Trimming stripped 2 bases from V and 1 base from J, with 8 bases between. The CDR3 is 14 amino acids. As DNA, the CDR3 is TGTGCCAGCAGTTACGAGGGTGCGAACACTGAAGCTTTCTTT. Encoded protein: CASSYEGANTEAFF.

The chain combines TRBV14 with TRBJ2-1; D remains ambiguous. The CDR3 loop spans 17 amino acids. CDR1 and CDR2 from the germline V gene are SGHDN and FVKESK. Trimming cost V 0 bases and J 4 bases, with 16 bases left between them. CDR3: CASSQDRGTSPYNEQFF. In DNA form, the CDR3 reads TGTGCCAGCAGCCAAGATCGAGGCACCTCGCCATACAATGAGCAGTTCTTC. Full variable domain (remainder filled in from reference TRBV14 and TRBJ2-1): EAGVTQFPSHSVIEKGQTVTLRCDPISGHDNLYWYRRVMGKEIKFLLHFVKESKQDESGMPNNRFLAERTGGTYSTLKVQPAELEDSGVYFCASSQDRGTSPYNEQFFGPGTRLTVL.

This rearrangement joins TRBV28 to TRBJ1-2; possible D gene TRBD1, 5 bases. V was pared by 6 bases and J by 6 bases, with 14 bases between. Germline values: CDR1 MDHEN, CDR2 SYDVKM. The CDR3 is made up of 13 amino acids. In DNA form, the CDR3 reads TGTGCCAGCAGGACAAATTGGGGCCATGGCTACACCTTC. As protein: CASRTNWGHGYTF.

CDR3 region: CASSRSEADEQFF. As DNA, the CDR3 is TGTGCCAGCTCACGGAGCGAGGCAGATGAGCAGTTCTTC. This chain uses TRBV18 with TRBJ2-1; D remains ambiguous. The CDR3 totals 13 residues. V lost 4 bases and J lost 8, with 12 bases in between. Germline V lookup: CDR1 KGHSH, CDR2 LQKENI.

The V gene is TRBV6-5, the J gene TRBJ2-7; unclear D gene. The CDR3 runs 14 residues. Germline V CDR1 and CDR2: MNHEY, SVGAGI. Trimming removed 4 bases from V and 6 bases from J, with 16 bases in between. This CDR3 is CASSLADFLGEQYF. The CDR3 DNA follows: TGTGCCAGCAGTTTAGCTGATTTTTTGGGCGAGCAGTACTTC.

The chain links TRBV10-3 to TRBJ1-5, with D hard to call. The CDR3 spans 16 residues. The germline V and J ends were trimmed by 5 bases and 1 base, with 15 bases remaining between them. In germline, CDR1 is ENHRY, CDR2 SYGVKD. CDR3 sequence: CAISREPPLSNQPQHF. The DNA of the CDR3 is TGTGCCATCAGTCGGGAGCCTCCATTGAGCAATCAGCCCCAGCATTTT.

The chain recombines TRBV19 with TRBJ2-2; D remains unclear. Trimming stripped 7 bases from V and 3 bases from J, with 18 bases between. This CDR3 comprises 16 residues. CDR1 is LNHDA and CDR2 is SQIVND in the germline V gene (reference sequence). The CDR3: CASTMGHMSDTGELFF. CDR3 bases: TGTGCCAGTACCATGGGCCATATGTCGGACACCGGGGAGCTGTTTTTT.

The chain links TRBV19 to TRBJ1-1; 7 nucleotides agree with TRBD1. The length of the CDR3 is 11 residues. The V segment lost 6 bases and the J segment 12 bases; nucleotides outside the gene matches: 7. The V gene's germline CDR1 is LNHDA and CDR2 SQIVND (reference sequence). CDR3 nucleotide sequence: TGTGCCAGTAGAGGGTCAGGGGGTTCTTTCTTT. Translated, it gives CASRGSGGSFF.

This clone was detected a few times. V usage is TRBV14 and J usage is TRBJ2-5, with TRBD1 matching over 9 bases. The CDR3 is made up of 15 amino acids. Germline CDR1 is SGHDN and CDR2 is FVKESK. Trimming at V came to 3 bases and at J to 5 bases, leaving 7 bases not matched to a gene. The CDR3 DNA follows: TGTGCCAGCAGCCATCTACAGGGGGCACGGGAGACCCAGTACTTC. As protein: CASSHLQGARETQYF.

This clone was picked up one time. The chain is built from TRBV19 and TRBJ2-2, with 7 bases aligning to TRBD1. CDR1 LNHDA and CDR2 SQIVND come from the germline V gene (reference sequence). V trimming: 4 bases; J trimming: 5 bases; junction bases outside the gene matches: 4. The CDR3 is made up of 14 amino acids. CDR3 sequence reads: CASSTRQGTGELFF. DNA for the CDR3: TGTGCCAGTAGTACCCGACAGGGAACCGGGGAGCTGTTTTTT.

V usage is TRBV2 and J usage is TRBJ2-6; D possibly corresponds to TRBD2 (5 bases). V was trimmed by 5 bases and J by 1 base, leaving 9 bases between them. The CDR3 totals 15 residues. CDR1 is SNHLY, CDR2 FYNNEI, per germline. The CDR3 bases are TGTGCCAGCAGTAACGAGGGATCTGGGGCCAACGTCCTGACTTTC. Translating gives CASSNEGSGANVLTF.

V is TRBV30 and J is TRBJ1-1, with TRBD1 as a possible D gene (5 bases). Germline CDR1 reads GTSNPN; CDR2 reads SVGIG (reference sequence). There are 13 residues in the CDR3. V dropped 5 bases and J dropped 4 bases, with 14 bases sitting between them. For the CDR3, the DNA is TGTGCCTGGGCAGGGTTTGTCGGCACTGAAGCTTTCTTT. Its translation: CAWAGFVGTEAFF.

The J gene is TRBJ1-2, the V gene TRBV6-5; D ambiguous. V lost 2 bases and J 6 bases, leaving 16 bases between the germline ends. The CDR3 is 15 residues long. The germline gives CDR1 MNHEY, CDR2 SVGAGI. CDR3 region: CASSYMTGSRNGYTF. Written as DNA, the CDR3 is TGTGCCAGCAGTTACATGACGGGAAGCAGAAATGGCTACACCTTC.

In DNA, the CDR3 is TGCGCCAGCCGCGACAATGGGGACAGAAACACTGAAGCTTTCTTT. Translated, it gives CASRDNGDRNTEAFF. V and J are TRBV10-1 and TRBJ1-1, with 7 bases identical to TRBD1. With 8 bases clipped from V and 2 bases from J, the junction kept 11 bases outside the gene matches. The CDR3 is 15 residues long. Per germline, CDR1 WNHNN and CDR2 SYGVQD (reference sequence).

The rearrangement uses TRBV5-5 and TRBJ2-7; D uncertain. Deletions cut 0 bases from V and 1 base from J, with 11 bases between. CDR1 and CDR2 from the germline V gene are SGHKS and YYEKEE (reference sequence). The CDR3 totals 15 residues. This chain's CDR3 is CASSLGGLYSYEQYF. CDR3 DNA: TGTGCCAGCAGCTTGGGTGGCCTTTATTCCTACGAGCAGTACTTC.

This sequence joins TRBV5-6 and TRBJ2-1; TRBD2 matches at 15 bases. The junction had 14 bases not matched to a gene; V was cut back by 4 bases and J by 15 bases. The CDR3 runs to 16 residues. Germline loops: CDR1 SGHDT, CDR2 YYEEEE. The CDR3 DNA sequence: TGTGCCAGCAGCCACCGCGGAGGACTAGCGGGAGGGACCCCGTTCTTC. This codes for CASSHRGGLAGGTPFF.

The genes are TRBV6-5 and TRBJ2-7; 8 bases map to TRBD1. The CDR3 has 14 residues. The germline CDR1 and CDR2 sequences are MNHEY and SVGAGI. Losses at the gene ends were 6 bases for V and 6 bases for J; bases not matched to a gene: 10. The DNA of the CDR3 is TGTGCCAGCAGCTTGACAGGGGACCCGGCCGAGCAGTACTTC. It translates to CASSLTGDPAEQYF.